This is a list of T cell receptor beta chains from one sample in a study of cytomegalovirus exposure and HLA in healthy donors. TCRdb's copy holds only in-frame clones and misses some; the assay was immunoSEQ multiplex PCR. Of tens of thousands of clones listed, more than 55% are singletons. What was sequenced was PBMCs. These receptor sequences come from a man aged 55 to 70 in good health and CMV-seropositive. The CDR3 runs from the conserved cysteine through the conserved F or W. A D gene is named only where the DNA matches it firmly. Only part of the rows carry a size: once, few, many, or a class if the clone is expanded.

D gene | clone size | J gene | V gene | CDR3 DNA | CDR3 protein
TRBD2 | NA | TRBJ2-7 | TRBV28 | TGTGCCAGCTCCTGGGTAGCGGGAGCGGCGACCTACGAGCAGTACTTC | CASSWVAGAATYEQYF
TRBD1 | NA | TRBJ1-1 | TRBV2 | TGTGCCAGCAGTGCCACCTTCGGACAGGGGCGAGCTTTCTTT | CASSATFGQGRAFF
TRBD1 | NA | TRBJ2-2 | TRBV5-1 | TGCGCCAGCAGCTTCCCGACAGGGGGGCAGGGGGAGCTGTTTTTT | CASSFPTGGQGELFF
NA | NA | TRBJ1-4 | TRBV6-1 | TGTGCCAGCAGTGGGACAGCCCGGTACATGGAAACTAATGAAAAACTGTTTTTT | CASSGTARYMETNEKLFF
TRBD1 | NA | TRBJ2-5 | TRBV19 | TGTGCCAGTAGCCGGACAGGGACCCAAGAGACCCAGTACTTC | CASSRTGTQETQYF
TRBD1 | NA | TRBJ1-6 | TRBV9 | TGTGCCAGCAGCTCCGGACAGGGGTTTAATTCACCCCTCCACTTT | CASSSGQGFNSPLHF
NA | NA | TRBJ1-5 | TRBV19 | TGTGCCAGTAATGACGGGTACAATCAGCCCCAGCATTTT | CASNDGYNQPQHF
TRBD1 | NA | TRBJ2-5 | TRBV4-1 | TGCGCCAGCAGCCCTCGGGACAGGGTTGTTCAAGAGACCCAGTACTTC | CASSPRDRVVQETQYF
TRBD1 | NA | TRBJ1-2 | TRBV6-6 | TGTGCCTCGAAGCCTCATGACAGGGGCGGCTACACCTTC | CASKPHDRGGYTF
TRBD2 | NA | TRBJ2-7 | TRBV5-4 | TGTGCCAGCAGCTTCTCGGGAGGGCCAGGCTACGAGCAGTACTTC | CASSFSGGPGYEQYF
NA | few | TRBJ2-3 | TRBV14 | TGTGCCAGCAGCCAATCCCGAGCGGATACGCAGTATTTT | CASSQSRADTQYF
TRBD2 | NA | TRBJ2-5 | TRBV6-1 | TGTGCCAGCAGCCTACATGGGACTATCCAAGAGACCCAGTACTTC | CASSLHGTIQETQYF
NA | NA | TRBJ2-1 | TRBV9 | TGTGCCAGCAGCCAATACTCGGACAATGAGCAGTTCTTC | CASSQYSDNEQFF
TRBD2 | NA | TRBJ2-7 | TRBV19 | TGTGCCGGTAGTACCCTACTAGCGGGAGGCTACGAGCAGTACTTC | CAGSTLLAGGYEQYF
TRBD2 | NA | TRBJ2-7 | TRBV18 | TGTGCCAGCTCACCCTCAGCGGGAGTAGAATCCGAGCAGTACTTC | CASSPSAGVESEQYF
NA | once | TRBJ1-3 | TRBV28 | TGTGCCAGCAGTCCCGCAGCGACTGGAAACACCATATATTTT | CASSPAATGNTIYF
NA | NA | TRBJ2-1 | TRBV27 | TGTGCCAGCAGTCGTTACAATGAGCAGTTCTTC | CASSRYNEQFF
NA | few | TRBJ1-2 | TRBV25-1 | TGTGCCAGCAGTGATCTTCAGGGGCGGGATGGCTACACCTTC | CASSDLQGRDGYTF
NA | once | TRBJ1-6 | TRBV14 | TGTGCCAGCAGCCAGGGCAGAAGCCTTTCACCCCTCCACTTT | CASSQGRSLSPLHF
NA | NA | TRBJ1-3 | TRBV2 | TGTGCCAGCAGTCCACGAGGGCGGGGGGGCACTGGAAACACCATATATTTT | CASSPRGRGGTGNTIYF
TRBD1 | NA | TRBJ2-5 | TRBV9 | TGTGCCAGCAGCGTTGGGACAGGGATGGAGACCCAGTACTTC | CASSVGTGMETQYF
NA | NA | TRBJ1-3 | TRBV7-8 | TGTGCCAGCAGCTTGACCGAGGTTTACTCTGGAAACACCATATATTTT | CASSLTEVYSGNTIYF
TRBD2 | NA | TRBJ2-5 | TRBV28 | TGTGCCAGCTCCCCCGGGAGGGGCGGTGCAGGCGAGACCCAGTACTTC | CASSPGRGGAGETQYF
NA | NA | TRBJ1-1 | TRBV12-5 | TGTGCTAGTGGTACTGGCCCGGGGTCCCCTGAAGCTTTCTTT | CASGTGPGSPEAFF
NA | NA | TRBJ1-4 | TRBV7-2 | TGTGCCAGCAGCTTAGAAGGCACGGCGGTACTGTTTTTT | CASSLEGTAVLFF
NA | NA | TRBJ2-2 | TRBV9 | TGTGCCAGCAGCGTAGAGGGGACCGGGGAGCTGTTTTTT | CASSVEGTGELFF
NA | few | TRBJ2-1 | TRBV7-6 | TGTGCCAGCAGCCTAGATTTTAGCTCCTACAATGAGCAGTTCTTC | CASSLDFSSYNEQFF
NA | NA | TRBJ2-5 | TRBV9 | TGTGCCAGCAGCGTCGACGGAGCAGGGTTGAAGGGGACCCAGTACTTC | CASSVDGAGLKGTQYF
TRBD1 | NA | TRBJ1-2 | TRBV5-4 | TGTGCCAGCAGTTCCGACAGGGTGCATGGCTACACCTTC | CASSSDRVHGYTF
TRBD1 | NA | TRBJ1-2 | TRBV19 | TGTGCCAGTGGACAGGGGGCGGTAGGCTACACCTTC | CASGQGAVGYTF
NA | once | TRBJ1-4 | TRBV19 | TGTGCCAGTAGTATTTCGCAGGTCGTGACTAATGAAAAACTGTTTTTT | CASSISQVVTNEKLFF
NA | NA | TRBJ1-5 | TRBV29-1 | TGCAGCGTTGGGGGCAGGGATAATCAGCCCCAGCATTTT | CSVGGRDNQPQHF
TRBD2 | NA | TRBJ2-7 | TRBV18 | TGTGCCAGCTCACCCCTAACCCTAGCGGGGGGGTTCCACGAGCAGTACTTC | CASSPLTLAGGFHEQYF
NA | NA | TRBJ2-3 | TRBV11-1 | TGTGCCAGCAGCTTATCGAGGCCAGATACGCAGTATTTT | CASSLSRPDTQYF
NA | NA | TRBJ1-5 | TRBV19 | TGTGCCAGTAGTATAATCAAAAATAGCAATCAGCCCCAGCATTTT | CASSIIKNSNQPQHF
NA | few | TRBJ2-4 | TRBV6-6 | TGTGCCAGCAGAGGGGGTCAGGGGCCGAAAAACATTCAGTACTTC | CASRGGQGPKNIQYF
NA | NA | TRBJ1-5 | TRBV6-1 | TGTGCCAGCAGTGAAGAGGAGAATCAGCCCCAGCATTTT | CASSEEENQPQHF
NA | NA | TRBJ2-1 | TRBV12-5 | TGTGCTAGTGGTTCCCCCGGGAGTGGCAATGAGCAGTTCTTC | CASGSPGSGNEQFF
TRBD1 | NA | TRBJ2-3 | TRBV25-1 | TGTGCCAGCAGTGAATTCCAGGGGGATGATACGCAGTATTTT | CASSEFQGDDTQYF
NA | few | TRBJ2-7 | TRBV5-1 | TGCGCCAGCAGCTTGGTTATCCACGAGCAGTACTTC | CASSLVIHEQYF